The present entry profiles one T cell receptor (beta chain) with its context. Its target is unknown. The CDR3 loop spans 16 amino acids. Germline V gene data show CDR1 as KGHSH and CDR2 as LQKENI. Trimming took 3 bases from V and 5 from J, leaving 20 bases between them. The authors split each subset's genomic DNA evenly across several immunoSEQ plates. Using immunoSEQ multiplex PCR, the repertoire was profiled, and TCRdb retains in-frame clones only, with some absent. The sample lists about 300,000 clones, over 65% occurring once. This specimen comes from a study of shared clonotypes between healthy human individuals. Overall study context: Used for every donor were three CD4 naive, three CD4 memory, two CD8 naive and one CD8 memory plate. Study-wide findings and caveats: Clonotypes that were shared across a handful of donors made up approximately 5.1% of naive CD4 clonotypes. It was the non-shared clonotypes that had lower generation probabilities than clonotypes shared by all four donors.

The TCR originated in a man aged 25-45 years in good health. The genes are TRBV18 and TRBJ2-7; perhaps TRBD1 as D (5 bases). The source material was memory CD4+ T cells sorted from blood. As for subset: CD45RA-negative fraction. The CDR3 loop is CASSPLVATLGDEQYF. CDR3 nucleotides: TGTGCCAGCTCACCCCTTGTGGCAACCCTAGGGGACGAGCAGTACTTC.